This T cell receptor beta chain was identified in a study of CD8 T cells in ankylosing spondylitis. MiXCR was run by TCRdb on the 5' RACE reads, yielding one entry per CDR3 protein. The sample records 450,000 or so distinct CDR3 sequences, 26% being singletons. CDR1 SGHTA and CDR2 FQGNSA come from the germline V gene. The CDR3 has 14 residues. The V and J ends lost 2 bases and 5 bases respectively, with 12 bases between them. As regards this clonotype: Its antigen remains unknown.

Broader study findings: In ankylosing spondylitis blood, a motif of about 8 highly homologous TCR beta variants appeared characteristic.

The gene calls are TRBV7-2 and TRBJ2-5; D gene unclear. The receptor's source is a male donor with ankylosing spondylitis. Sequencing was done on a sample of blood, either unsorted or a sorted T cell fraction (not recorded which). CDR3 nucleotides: TGTGCCAGCAGCTTAACCCCCGGGCGGGAGACCCAGTACTTC. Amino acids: CASSLTPGRETQYF.